The next 8 T cell receptor beta chains were all read from a single sample in a study of Graves' ophthalmopathy and Graves' hyperthyroidism. RNA transcripts served as template for amplifying TCR beta CDR3 sequences. HTBI primers primed a first-round RT-PCR, and a second-round multiplex PCR followed. TCRdb re-called the multiplex PCR reads through MiXCR, storing one row per CDR3 protein. This sample carries about 220,000 distinct CDR3 sequences, 20% to 25% of them seen once, and the ten largest clones take under 55%. The specimen sequenced was peripheral blood. These receptors originate from a woman in her 50s with Graves' ophthalmopathy.

Ten or more counts support this clonotype. This chain links TRBV28 with TRBJ2-5; 9 bases are shared with TRBD1. Germline CDR1 is MDHEN and CDR2 is SYDVKM. There are 16 residues in the CDR3. The V segment lost 6 bases and the J segment 2 bases; nucleotides outside the gene matches: 10. CDR3 coding DNA: TGTGCCAGCAGCTCTAGGGACAGGGACTTACAAGAGACCCAGTACTTC. This sequence encodes CASSSRDRDLQETQYF.

This clonotype was seen at least ten times. The genes are TRBV6-1 and TRBJ2-5; 8 positions match TRBD2. This CDR3 spans 14 amino acids. With 6 bases clipped from V and 4 bases from J, the junction kept 7 bases outside the gene matches. Germline V gene sequence: CDR1 MNHNS, CDR2 SASEGT. The CDR3, as DNA: TGTGCCAGCAGGGAGACTAGCGTGGGAGAGACCCAGTACTTC. Its translation: CASRETSVGETQYF.

The chain combines TRBV30 with TRBJ1-2; maybe TRBD1 (6 bases). Trimming took off 8 bases at V and 8 bases at J, with 18 bases between the two ends. From germline, CDR1 is GTSNPN and CDR2 SVGIG (reference sequence). The CDR3 is made up of 12 amino acids. The CDR3 here is CAGGMGGAGYTF. DNA of the CDR3: TGTGCCGGCGGAATGGGGGGGGCCGGCTACACCTTC. Variable domain in full (rest from reference TRBV30 and TRBJ1-2): SQTIHQWPATLVQPVGSPLSLECTVEGTSNPNLYWYRQAAGRGLQLLFYSVGIGQISSEVPQNLSASRPQDRQFILSSKKLLLSDSGFYLCAGGMGGAGYTFGSGTRLTVV.

This clonotype was seen at least ten times. This chain joins TRBV28 and TRBJ1-5; D is perhaps TRBD1 (6 bases). The CDR3 covers 12 residues. Trimming pared 7 bases from V and 8 bases from J, leaving 12 bases between. CDR1 MDHEN and CDR2 SYDVKM come from the germline V gene. The CDR3 protein is CASTISGEPQHF. CDR3 bases: TGTGCCAGCACTATATCAGGGGAGCCCCAGCATTTT.

This clonotype was seen just once. The chain is built from TRBV28 and TRBJ2-7, with D perhaps matching TRBD1 (5 bases). The CDR3 loop spans 14 amino acids. V shed 3 bases and J shed 2 bases, with 11 bases lying between them. CDR1 and CDR2 from the germline V gene are MDHEN and SYDVKM. The CDR3 is CASSFPRQTYEQYF. CDR3 DNA: TGTGCCAGCAGTTTCCCTCGACAGACCTACGAGCAGTACTTC.

The table lists this clonotype with many counts. This rearrangement joins TRBV29-1 to TRBJ2-5; 10 nucleotides agree with TRBD1. Germline loops: CDR1 SQVTM, CDR2 ANQGSEA. With 6 bases clipped from V and 4 bases from J, the junction kept 5 bases outside the gene matches. CDR3 length equals 13 residues. The CDR3 protein is CSVGQGGRETQYF. CDR3 DNA: TGCAGCGTCGGACAGGGGGGAAGAGAGACCCAGTACTTC.

This clonotype was recorded at least ten times. The CDR3 protein is CASGRVSYEQYF. The CDR3 coding sequence is TGTGCCAGCGGCAGGGTGTCCTACGAGCAGTACTTC. V usage is TRBV7-2 and J usage is TRBJ2-7; perhaps TRBD1 as D (5 bases). CDR3 length equals 12 residues. The V gene's germline CDR1 is SGHTA and CDR2 FQGNSA. Trimming removed 8 bases at V and 1 base at J, with 9 bases between.

The table lists this clonotype with many counts. V usage is TRBV19 and J usage is TRBJ2-7; tentatively, D is TRBD2 (5 bases). Germline V gene lookup returns CDR1 LNHDA and CDR2 SQIVND (reference sequence). The CDR3 is made up of 14 amino acids. The germline V and J ends were trimmed by 1 base and 1 base, with 8 bases remaining between them. CDR3 sequence (DNA): TGTGCCAGTAGTATAGGGACGGGATCCTACGAGCAGTACTTC. Its protein is CASSIGTGSYEQYF.